Below, 31 T cell receptor beta chains from the same sample are listed, as sequenced in a study of T-cell reconstitution after alpha-beta-depleted transplantation in children. Unique molecular identifiers were used to barcode this TCRbeta library. From the PCR reads, TCRdb called clonotypes with MiXCR, one entry per CDR3 protein. This table holds fewer than 1 million distinct CDR3 sequences, under 20% found once. The material was PBMCs, mostly from graft donor cells, obtained 360 days after TCRalphabeta/CD19-depleted stem cell transplant. The receptor set was obtained from a male patient younger than 18 who had a stem cell transplant for acute lymphoblastic leukemia, so the T cells may come from the graft donor.

The chain couples TRBV6-5 to TRBJ1-2; D gene ambiguous. The V and J ends lost 4 bases and 8 bases respectively, with 17 bases between them. Germline-derived CDR1 and CDR2 are MNHEY and SVGAGI. This CDR3 has 14 amino acids. In DNA form, the CDR3 reads TGTGCCAGCAGTTCTCAGGAGGCAGGTGGGGGCTACACCTTC. This encodes CASSSQEAGGGYTF.

In its sample, this clonotype was seen a few times. In nucleotides, the CDR3 is TGTGCCAGCAGCACTCGGACTAGCCCCGAACAGGAGACCCAGTACTTC. Translation: CASSTRTSPEQETQYF. The chain uses TRBV11-1 and TRBJ2-5; TRBD2 matches 8 bases. CDR3 length equals 16 residues. CDR1 is SGHAT and CDR2 is FQDESV in the germline V gene (reference sequence). J was trimmed by 5 bases and V by 5 bases; bases with no gene match: 13.

This clonotype has ten or more counts. In DNA form, the CDR3 reads TGTGCCACCAATAAGCAGGGCGGCCCCTACGAGCAGTACTTC. Protein: CATNKQGGPYEQYF. The chain uses TRBV15 and TRBJ2-7, with a weak D call TRBD1 (5 bases). The germline V and J ends were trimmed by 7 bases and 2 bases, with 15 bases remaining between them. Germline loops: CDR1 LNHNV, CDR2 YYDKDF (reference sequence). CDR3 length equals 14 residues.

This sequence joins TRBV12-3 or TRBV12-4 and TRBJ1-5; possible D gene TRBD1, 5 bases. Trimming took 5 bases from V and 2 from J, leaving 19 bases between them. The CDR3 consists of 17 residues. CDR3 DNA sequence: TGTGCCAGCAGTCTGAATCAGAGGGGAAGGGGCAATCAGCCCCAGCATTTT. This encodes CASSLNQRGRGNQPQHF.

Concerning this clonotype itself: A much larger clone lies one base from this, so it may be a read error. The rearrangement uses TRBV29-1 and TRBJ2-3; perhaps TRBD1 as D (5 bases). This CDR3 contains 15 residues. Germline CDR1 SQVTM, CDR2 ANQGSEA. V lost 4 bases to trimming and J lost 2 bases, with 16 bases between them. The CDR3 region is CSVVAMGRATDTQYF. In nucleotides, the CDR3 is TGCAGCGTTGTTGCCATGGGCAGGGCCACAGATACGCAGTATTTT.

The sample holds a few counts of this clonotype. V and J are TRBV5-1 and TRBJ1-6; D remains ambiguous. Germline assignment: CDR1 SGHRS and CDR2 YFSETQ. V dropped 4 bases and J dropped 2 bases, with 13 bases sitting between them. The CDR3 is 16 amino acids. The CDR3 region is CASSPTSATYNSPLHF. CDR3 in DNA: TGCGCCAGCAGCCCGACCTCGGCTACCTATAATTCACCCCTCCACTTT. Together with reference TRBV5-1 and TRBJ1-6, the CDR3 gives the full variable domain: KAGVTQTPRYLIKTRGQQVTLSCSPISGHRSVSWYQQTPGQGLQFLFEYFSETQRNKGNFPGRFSGRQFSNSRSEMNVSTLELGDSALYLCASSPTSATYNSPLHFGNGTRLTVT.

This clonotype was detected many times. The chain carries TRBV10-3 and TRBJ2-7; 7 bases align to TRBD2. V gave up 6 bases and J gave up 2 bases; unmatched junction bases: 4. This CDR3 has 13 amino acids. Germline CDR1 ENHRY, CDR2 SYGVKD. CDR3 protein: CAISGDYTYEQYF. DNA of the CDR3: TGTGCCATCAGCGGGGACTACACCTACGAGCAGTACTTC.

The rearrangement uses TRBV2 and TRBJ2-3, with D tentatively TRBD1 (6 bases). V gave up 9 bases and J gave up 2 bases, with 12 bases separating them. The CDR3 has 13 amino acids. Germline-derived CDR1 and CDR2 are SNHLY and FYNNEI. CDR3 in amino acids: CARATGLTDTQYF. The CDR3 nucleotides are TGTGCCAGGGCGACAGGACTCACAGATACGCAGTATTTT. The full variable domain, rest sourced from reference TRBV2 and TRBJ2-3, is EPEVTQTPSHQVTQMGQEVILRCVPISNHLYFYWYRQILGQKVEFLVSFYNNEISEKSEIFDDQFSVERPDGSNFTLKIRSTKLEDSAMYFCARATGLTDTQYFGPGTRLTVL.

This clonotype has a handful of counts. The V gene is TRBV2, the J gene TRBJ2-7; 9 nucleotides match TRBD2. CDR3 size: 17 residues. Germline values: CDR1 SNHLY, CDR2 FYNNEI. V dropped 4 bases and J dropped 2; count of bases not matched to a gene: 12. CDR3 amino acids: CASSAPFGLAGTYEQYF. The CDR3 DNA reads TGTGCCAGCAGTGCCCCTTTTGGGCTAGCGGGGACCTACGAGCAGTACTTC.

The V gene is TRBV18, the J gene TRBJ2-4, with a possible D match to TRBD2 (6 bases). Germline V CDR1 and CDR2: KGHSH, LQKENI. Trimming stripped 3 bases from V and 2 bases from J, with 11 bases between. The CDR3 is made up of 15 amino acids. DNA of the CDR3: TGTGCCAGCTCACCTTGGCGGGATACCAAAAACATTCAGTACTTC. Translation gives CASSPWRDTKNIQYF. Variable domain in full (rest from reference TRBV18 and TRBJ2-4): NAGVMQNPRHLVRRRGQEARLRCSPMKGHSHVYWYRQLPEEGLKFMVYLQKENIIDESGMPKERFSAEFPKEGPSILRIQQVVRGDSAAYFCASSPWRDTKNIQYFGAGTRLSVL.

This chain joins TRBV24-1 and TRBJ2-1; TRBD2 is a possible D gene (6 bases). Trimming took 3 bases from V and 7 from J, leaving 12 bases between them. Germline CDR1 reads KGHDR; CDR2 reads SFDVKD. The CDR3 consists of 14 residues. CDR3 residues: CATSDPRRGNEQFF. CDR3 coding DNA: TGTGCCACCAGTGATCCGAGGAGGGGTAATGAGCAGTTCTTC.

DNA for the CDR3: TGTGCCAGCATTTCGACTCGTAGGACCCCTGAAGCTTTCTTT. Translating it yields CASISTRRTPEAFF. The rearrangement uses TRBV27 and TRBJ1-1; D gene ambiguous. Trimming took 7 bases from V and 6 from J, leaving 18 bases between them. The CDR3 runs 14 residues. Germline CDR1 is MNHEY and CDR2 is SMNVEV (reference sequence).

This clonotype was detected a few times. The chain recombines TRBV4-1 with TRBJ2-6; D may be TRBD2 (6 bases). There are 18 residues in the CDR3. The germline CDR1 and CDR2 sequences are MGHRA and YSYEKL. V dropped 4 bases and J dropped 0 bases, with 16 bases sitting between them. CDR3 in DNA: TGCGCCAGCAGCCGCCGGTTGGCTAGCGACTCTGGGGCCAACGTCCTGACTTTC. It specifies CASSRRLASDSGANVLTF.

This clonotype has ten or more counts. The V call is TRBV5-1, the J call TRBJ1-5; D unresolved. V lost 0 bases to trimming and J lost 5 bases, with 6 bases between them. The CDR3 runs 13 residues. CDR1 and CDR2 from the germline V gene are SGHRS and YFSETQ. The CDR3 nucleotides are TGCGCCAGCAGCTTGGGATCCGATCAGCCCCAGCATTTT. Residues: CASSLGSDQPQHF.

The chain's CDR3 is CASSHYGEETQYF. CDR3 nucleotides: TGTGCCAGCTCTCATTACGGGGAAGAGACCCAGTACTTC. The rearrangement joins TRBV19 to TRBJ2-5, with D possibly matching TRBD2 (5 bases). The CDR3 extends over 13 amino acids. Germline CDR1 is LNHDA and CDR2 is SQIVND (reference sequence). Trimming pared 9 bases from V and 3 bases from J, leaving 14 bases between.

This clonotype occurred a few times. The chain has TRBV27 and TRBJ2-1, with 7 bases fitting TRBD2. This CDR3 contains 13 residues. V was clipped by 1 base and J by 7 bases; unmatched bases: 1. Germline V gene lookup returns CDR1 MNHEY and CDR2 SMNVEV (reference sequence). The CDR3 loop is CASSLWEGNEQFF. The DNA of the CDR3 is TGTGCCAGCAGTTTATGGGAGGGTAATGAGCAGTTCTTC.

The chain links TRBV10-3 to TRBJ2-3; TRBD1 matches 9 bases. With V trimmed by 8 bases and J by 2 bases, 5 bases remained unmatched. CDR1 is ENHRY and CDR2 is SYGVKD in the germline V gene. The CDR3 length is 14 residues. The CDR3 is CAIDRGRSTDTQYF. The DNA of the CDR3 is TGTGCCATCGACAGGGGGAGGTCCACAGATACGCAGTATTTT.

The gene calls are TRBV3-1 and TRBJ2-7; 9 positions match TRBD1. After removal of 6 bases from V and 5 bases from J, the junction contained 8 bases not matched to a gene. Germline V CDR1 and CDR2: LGHDT, YNNKEL (reference sequence). This CDR3 region has 14 residues. Written as DNA, the CDR3 is TGTGCCAGCAGACCGGGACAGGGCGAGCACGAGCAGTACTTC. Amino acids: CASRPGQGEHEQYF.

This clonotype has at least ten counts. This chain joins TRBV24-1 and TRBJ2-3, with 14 positions matching TRBD2. CDR3 length: 17 residues. V lost 2 bases and J lost 6; bases outside the gene matches: 6. Germline lookup yields CDR1 KGHDR and CDR2 SFDVKD. DNA for the CDR3: TGTGCCACCAGTGATTGGACTAGCGGGAGGAGGCCGGATACGCAGTATTTT. As protein: CATSDWTSGRRPDTQYF.

This clonotype was seen at least ten times. The chain is built from TRBV30 and TRBJ2-1; D tentatively reads TRBD1 or TRBD2 (5 bases each). This CDR3 is built from 14 residues. The germline CDR1 and CDR2 sequences are GTSNPN and SVGIG (reference sequence). V lost 5 bases to trimming and J lost 0 bases, with 11 bases between them. The CDR3 bases are TGTGCCTGGGGGGCGGGCAGCTCCTACAATGAGCAGTTCTTC. Its protein is CAWGAGSSYNEQFF.

V gene TRBV4-1 combines with J gene TRBJ2-1; 11 nucleotides align to TRBD2. CDR1 and CDR2 (germline): MGHRA, YSYEKL. This CDR3 has 17 amino acids. V shed 0 bases, J shed 6 bases, and the junction held 7 bases outside the gene matches. This CDR3 is CASSQEPLAGGSNEQFF. The CDR3 coding sequence is TGCGCCAGCAGCCAAGAACCTCTAGCGGGAGGTTCCAATGAGCAGTTCTTC.

This clonotype occurred a few times. The chain couples TRBV9 to TRBJ1-3; D unresolved. The CDR3 is 18 residues long. Trimming removed 1 base from V and 0 bases from J, with 17 bases in between. CDR1 and CDR2 from the germline V gene are SGDLS and YYNGEE. In DNA, the CDR3 is TGTGCCAGCAGCGTATTCGCCCCCCCAGGAGACTCTGGAAACACCATATATTTT. Residues: CASSVFAPPGDSGNTIYF.

The chain links TRBV20-1 to TRBJ1-2; D remains ambiguous. CDR3 length: 14 amino acids. Germline lookup yields CDR1 DFQATT and CDR2 SNEGSKA (reference sequence). V shed 6 bases and J shed 4 bases, with 18 bases lying between them. CDR3 nucleotide sequence: TGCAGTGCCGCCCGTCCGGGAGCAACCTATGGCTACACCTTC. It encodes CSAARPGATYGYTF.

This chain links TRBV9 with TRBJ1-2; a possible D gene is TRBD1 (5 bases). Germline CDR1 SGDLS, CDR2 YYNGEE. V lost 3 bases and J lost 4, with 13 bases in between. The CDR3 consists of 14 residues. As DNA, the CDR3 is TGTGCCAGCAGCGAGGACACTGGGGGCTATGGCTACACCTTC. Translating it yields CASSEDTGGYGYTF.

This clonotype was observed a handful of times. The rearrangement links TRBV24-1 to TRBJ2-1; perhaps TRBD2 as D (6 bases). The CDR3 runs to 13 residues. From germline, CDR1 is KGHDR and CDR2 SFDVKD. Trimming took off 6 bases at V and 2 bases at J, with 7 bases between the two ends. The CDR3 DNA reads TGTGCCACCAGTACGGGGGCCTACAATGAGCAGTTCTTC. This sequence encodes CATSTGAYNEQFF.

This clonotype was seen a handful of times. The junction departs from the called germline gene at one end, perhaps through a read error. This chain connects TRBV5-1 to TRBJ1-1; 9 nucleotides agree with TRBD1. Germline V gene sequence: CDR1 SGHRS, CDR2 YFSETQ. This CDR3 comprises 17 residues. CDR3 in amino acids: CASSFGQGPRLNTEAVF. In DNA form, the CDR3 reads TGCGCCAGCAGCTTTGGACAGGGGCCCCGTCTAAACACTGAAGCTGTCTTT.

The CDR3 loop reads CASSLEPSGRQETQYF. The CDR3 DNA follows: TGTGCCAGCAGCTTAGAGCCTAGCGGGAGGCAAGAGACCCAGTACTTC. The chain links TRBV13 to TRBJ2-5; TRBD2 matches 11 bases. Germline CDR1 reads PRHDT; CDR2 reads FYEKMQ (reference sequence). The CDR3 consists of 16 residues. Trimming removed 1 base from V and 2 bases from J; junction bases left unmatched: 3.

This clonotype showed up just a few times. The rearrangement uses TRBV19 and TRBJ2-1; 9 positions match TRBD2. From germline, CDR1 is LNHDA and CDR2 SQIVND (reference sequence). V lost 3 bases to trimming and J lost 8 bases; unmatched junction nucleotides: 11. The CDR3 loop spans 16 amino acids. The CDR3 DNA sequence: TGTGCCAGTAGTATCCCTAGCGGGATTACCAAACATGAGCAGTTCTTC. Amino acid sequence: CASSIPSGITKHEQFF.

The chain recombines TRBV19 with TRBJ2-7, with 11 bases that match TRBD2. CDR1 and CDR2 from the germline V gene are LNHDA and SQIVND (reference sequence). Trimming took 7 bases from V and 2 from J; bases not matched to a gene: 4. The CDR3 loop spans 14 amino acids. CDR3 sequence: CASNVAGGPYEQYF. The CDR3 DNA is TGTGCCAGTAACGTAGCGGGAGGGCCCTACGAGCAGTACTTC.

This clonotype was counted only a few times. The chain combines TRBV18 with TRBJ2-7, with 9 bases aligning to TRBD2. Trimming removed 3 bases from V and 2 bases from J; junction bases left unmatched: 5. The V gene's germline CDR1 is KGHSH and CDR2 LQKENI. This CDR3 is 15 amino acids long. In nucleotides, the CDR3 is TGTGCCAGCTCACCTATGCGGGAGGGCCCCTACGAGCAGTACTTC. Protein: CASSPMREGPYEQYF.

This clonotype has just a few counts. V gene TRBV4-1 combines with J gene TRBJ2-3, with 7 bases identical to TRBD2. This CDR3 comprises 18 residues. With 0 bases clipped from V and 2 bases from J, the junction kept 11 bases outside the gene matches. The V gene's germline CDR1 is MGHRA and CDR2 YSYEKL. The CDR3, as DNA: TGCGCCAGCAGCCAAGATCCGATGCTAGCGGACATCACAGATACGCAGTATTTT. Encoded protein: CASSQDPMLADITDTQYF.